The 20 T cell receptor beta chains presented below share a single source sample, sequenced in a study of tumor-infiltrating lymphocytes in primary liver carcinoma. Synthesis of TCR beta cDNA was carried out from 500 ng total RNA with a constant-region primer. Libraries of TCR beta came from three nested multiplex PCR rounds with slightly modified ARM-PCR. Rounds one and two of PCR, each of around 11 cycles, were primed with TRBV1-TRBV30 forward primers and a C-beta reverse primer. One entry per CDR3 protein, called by TCRdb with MiXCR from the multiplex PCR reads. The data contain about 37,000 distinct CDR3 sequences, approximately 71% of them seen just once; the ten biggest clones take up approximately 40%. Each 20-30 mg portion of unsorted bulk tissue served as the source for co-extraction of RNA and DNA. Sequenced: tumor-adjacent normal liver tissue. The receptors derive from a man between 35 and 55 years old with primary liver carcinoma and hepatitis B virus infection.

A remark on this clonotype: Mismatch with germline at one junction end may stem from a read error. The V and J genes are TRBV12-3 or TRBV12-4 and TRBJ1-5; possible D gene TRBD1, 5 bases. This CDR3 has 14 amino acids. In nucleotides, the CDR3 is TGTGTCAGCAGTTTCAGGGCGTCGAAGCGGCCCCAGCATTTT. Amino acids: CVSSFRASKRPQHF.

This clonotype was detected once. The chain is built from TRBV30 and TRBJ2-5; the match to TRBD2 covers 7 bases. This CDR3 comprises 13 residues. The V and J ends lost 2 bases and 9 bases, in that order; junction bases with no gene match: 9. Germline loops: CDR1 GTSNPN, CDR2 SVGIG (reference sequence). CDR3 bases: TGTGCCTGGAGTCCCGGTAGCCGGGAGGCCCAGTACTTC. Amino acid sequence: CAWSPGSREAQYF.

A word on this clonotype: The CDR3 ends on some other residue instead of the conserved phenylalanine or tryptophan, so this is likely a read error. It is unclear where the CDR3 begins or ends on the DNA, so no DNA is shown, and the CDR3 is as TCRdb lists it. This chain joins TRBV28 and TRBJ2-1; the D call in the table, TRBD1, was not verified against the DNA. The CDR3 comprises 14 residues, both ends counted. Germline values: CDR1 MDHEN, CDR2 SYDVKM. This CDR3 is CPSSLPQDGVGQLS.

Worth noting for this clonotype: The junction and the germline gene differ at one end; a read error may be behind it. The chain uses TRBV28 and TRBJ1-3; D is possibly TRBD1 (5 bases). The CDR3 consists of 14 residues. The germline CDR1 and CDR2 sequences are MDHEN and SYDVKM. Here the CDR3 DNA reads TGTGCCAGCAGTTTTAGGGGATCTGGAGACACCATATATTTT. Protein: CASSFRGSGDTIYF.

The chain uses TRBV6-6 and TRBJ2-5; D perhaps matches TRBD2 (6 bases). Germline V lookup: CDR1 MNHNY, CDR2 SVGAGI (reference sequence). The germline V and J ends were trimmed by 2 bases and 11 bases, with 15 bases remaining between them. The CDR3 is 13 amino acids. The CDR3 sequence: CASSYQGGEIQYF. Written as DNA, the CDR3 is TGTGCCAGCAGTTACCAGGGCGGGGAGATTCAGTACTTC.

The chain employs TRBV12-3 or TRBV12-4 and TRBJ2-5; weak D call: TRBD2 (6 bases). The CDR3 consists of 15 residues. V shed 8 bases and J shed 0 bases, with 16 bases lying between them. As DNA, the CDR3 is TGTGCCAGCTCTAACGGAGGGGTCAACCAAGAGACCCAGTACTTC. This sequence encodes CASSNGGVNQETQYF.

The chain employs TRBV5-1 and TRBJ2-1; D not resolved. Trimming took 4 bases from V and 7 from J, leaving 21 bases between them. The length of the CDR3 is 16 residues. Germline lookup yields CDR1 SGHRS and CDR2 YFSETQ. The CDR3 nucleotides are TGCGCCAGCAGCCCAATTGTCGCGACAAGAACGAATGAGCAGTTCTTC. Translated: CASSPIVATRTNEQFF. Full variable domain (missing parts from reference TRBV5-1 and TRBJ2-1): KAGVTQTPRYLIKTRGQQVTLSCSPISGHRSVSWYQQTPGQGLQFLFEYFSETQRNKGNFPGRFSGRQFSNSRSEMNVSTLELGDSALYLCASSPIVATRTNEQFFGPGTRLTVL.

The V gene is TRBV5-5, the J gene TRBJ2-3; tentatively, D is TRBD2 (7 bases). CDR1 is SGHKS and CDR2 is YYEKEE in the germline V gene (reference sequence). V was cut by 4 bases and J by 8 bases, with 23 bases left in between. CDR3 length: 16 residues. The CDR3 loop reads CASSLLAVRGGGTQYF. The CDR3 bases are TGTGCCAGCAGCCTCTTAGCAGTGAGAGGGGGGGGTACGCAGTATTTT.

V gene TRBV6-2 or TRBV6-3 combines with J gene TRBJ2-3; possible D gene TRBD1, 6 bases. CDR1 and CDR2 from the germline V gene are MNHEY and SVGEGT. Trimming left V 6 bases short and J 5 bases short, with 21 bases between. The CDR3 consists of 16 residues. CDR3 DNA: TGTGCCAGCAGCTTCTTAGGACAGCTTGGGCGAGATACGCAGTATTTT. Translating gives CASSFLGQLGRDTQYF.

The chain joins TRBV6-2 or TRBV6-3 to TRBJ2-7, with TRBD2 matching 7 bases. This CDR3 comprises 13 residues. Germline values: CDR1 MNHEY, CDR2 SVGEGT. CDR3 protein: CVSSSGRDYEQYF. CDR3 bases: TGTGTCAGTAGCTCAGGGAGGGACTACGAGCAGTACTTC.

The V gene is TRBV5-1, the J gene TRBJ1-4, with TRBD1 matching over 9 bases. The CDR3 runs 13 residues. Trimming took 7 bases from V and 12 from J; bases not matched to a gene: 10. Per germline, CDR1 SGHRS and CDR2 YFSETQ. This CDR3 reads CASQEGDREELFF. CDR3 coding DNA: TGCGCCAGCCAGGAAGGGGACAGGGAAGAACTGTTTTTT.

About this clonotype itself: Its ends do not fully match the called genes, so a read error is possible. This CDR3 reads CARSLFYRQGQETQYF. CDR3 DNA: TGTGCCAGGAGTTTATTCTACCGACAGGGCCAAGAGACCCAGTACTTC. This sequence joins TRBV28 and TRBJ2-5; 7 positions match TRBD1. Germline V lookup: CDR1 MDHEN, CDR2 SYDVKM. This CDR3 comprises 16 residues.

With respect to this clonotype: Sequence at one end of the junction differs from germline and may be a read error. The chain employs TRBV11-2 and TRBJ2-3; possibly TRBD1 for D (6 bases). There are 16 residues in the CDR3. The germline V gene encodes CDR1 SGHAT and CDR2 FQNNGV. The CDR3 loop is CASSRRSTGNTGTQCF. The DNA for the CDR3 is TGTGCCAGCAGCAGAAGAAGTACAGGGAACACAGGTACGCAATGTTTT. Looking up the rest from reference TRBV11-2 and TRBJ2-3 gives the full variable domain: EAGVAQSPRYKIIEKRQSVAFWCNPISGHATLYWYQQILGQGPKLLIQFQNNGVVDDSQLPKDRFSAERLKGVDSTLKIQPAKLEDSAVYLCASSRRSTGNTGTQCFGPGTRLTVL.

By frequency in the sample, this clonotype is medium-sized. This chain joins TRBV6-5 and TRBJ1-1, with a possible D match to TRBD1 (6 bases). This CDR3 has 13 amino acids. The germline gives CDR1 MNHEY, CDR2 SVGAGI. V dropped 7 bases and J dropped 4 bases, with 13 bases sitting between them. In DNA, the CDR3 is TGTGCCAGCACCCCGTCCAGGGGCACTGAAGCTTTCTTT. Protein: CASTPSRGTEAFF.

In regard to this clonotype: At one of its ends the junction is not consistent with the germline gene, which may arise from a read error. The rearrangement uses TRBV4-3 and TRBJ2-7; D is perhaps TRBD1 (5 bases). This CDR3 has 17 amino acids. Germline values: CDR1 LGHNA, CDR2 YSLEER. The CDR3 protein is CASSQEVTGRISHEQCF. In nucleotides, the CDR3 is TGCGCCAGCAGCCAAGAAGTCACAGGACGAATCTCCCACGAGCAGTGTTTC.

This clonotype was seen only once. A much more abundant neighbour one base away suggests this may be a read error. This rearrangement joins TRBV7-2 to TRBJ1-1; no reliable D call. This CDR3 is built from 13 residues. The germline V and J ends were trimmed by 0 bases and 6 bases, with 8 bases remaining between them. Germline V gives CDR1 SGHTA, CDR2 FQGNSA. The CDR3 loop is CASSLAHGAEAFF. The CDR3 coding sequence is TGTGCCAGCAGCTTAGCGCATGGGGCTGAAGCTTTCTTT.

About this clonotype: At one boundary the junction diverges from the germline segment, which might be a read error. This chain joins TRBV10-2 and TRBJ1-1; D is undetermined. CDR1 is WSHSY and CDR2 is SAAADI in the germline V gene. The CDR3 runs 13 residues. CDR3: CASSEVKNSEALF. In DNA, the CDR3 is TGCGCCAGCAGTGAAGTAAAAAACTCTGAAGCTCTCTTT.

Note on this clonotype: An end of the junction differs from the germline gene, which may be a read error. V usage is TRBV28 and J usage is TRBJ1-5; a possible D gene is TRBD1 (7 bases). The end of the DNA fits TRBJ2-3 better, so the J call may be wrong. Germline V gene lookup returns CDR1 MDHEN and CDR2 SYDVKM. The CDR3 has 18 residues. The CDR3 DNA reads as TGTGCCAACAGTTTACCAAACTGGGCAGGGGGGAGCAATCAGCCCCAGTATTTT. It is translated as CANSLPNWAGGSNQPQYF.

For this clonotype: The missing conserved phenylalanine or tryptophan at the end of this CDR3 makes a read error likely. The chain combines TRBV28 with TRBJ1-5, with 8 bases identical to TRBD1. Germline V gene lookup returns CDR1 MDHEN and CDR2 SYDVKM. This CDR3 region has 14 residues. CDR3 DNA sequence: TGTACCAGCAGGTCGACAGGGGCTTCCCAGTCCCAGCATTCT. It translates to CTSRSTGASQSQHS.

This clonotype was seen once. The junction departs from the called germline gene at one end, perhaps through a read error. This chain connects TRBV7-3 to TRBJ2-3, with no clear D. This CDR3 contains 15 residues. The germline CDR1 and CDR2 sequences are SGHTA and FQGTGA. CDR3 in amino acids: CVSSLLLASTDTQYF. The CDR3 DNA follows: TGTGTCAGCAGTTTATTATTGGCTAGCACAGATACGCAGTATTTT.